What follows is one T cell receptor (beta chain) and its context. The source of the sample is a study of blood T cells in healthy people across ages. CDR3 length equals 15 residues. J gave up 3 bases and V 4 bases, and 7 bases lay outside the gene matches. The germline gives CDR1 SEHNR, CDR2 FQNEAQ (reference sequence). The authors ran a second PCR of 7 to 11 cycles using a sample-barcoded 5' primer and a J-beta primer mix. TCRdb fed the 5' RACE reads into MiXCR, producing one record per CDR3 protein. The sample lists around 500,000 distinct CDR3 sequences; about 45% were seen once. The sequence came from an older man in good health. This rearrangement joins TRBV7-9 to TRBJ2-3; 7 nucleotides agree with TRBD2. The sample was blood. This CDR3 reads CASSSDRLATDTQYF. The CDR3 coding sequence is TGTGCCAGCAGCTCCGACAGACTAGCAACAGATACGCAGTATTTT.